This T cell receptor (beta chain) was documented in a study of cytomegalovirus exposure and HLA in healthy donors. As regards this clone: Its antigen is not known.

A multiplex PCR was run with 60 Vbeta primers and 13 Jbeta primers. Authors' analysis steps: About 88 million unique TCR beta chains, roughly 11 million of them shared, were counted by a later analysis. Clones were read by immunoSEQ multiplex PCR, and TCRdb kept only the in-frame ones, dropping some. That table gives V, J and clone size, and the DNA gave D and trimming. The sample comprises 95,000 to 100,000 clones, over 60% of which are singletons, and roughly 7.7% rests with the top ten. Germline lookup yields CDR1 MDHEN and CDR2 SYDVKM. The junction had 1 base not matched to a gene; V was cut back by 2 bases and J by 0 bases. The length of the CDR3 is 16 residues. General observations from the study: As a later analysis revealed, most CMV-associated TCR beta chains appeared HLA-restricted. The study dropped some indistinguishable V segments, TRBV6-2 and TRBV6-3 among them.

This chain connects TRBV28 to TRBJ2-1; 10 bases map to TRBD2. The sequence came from a female donor in good health and CMV-seronegative. The sample consisted of PBMCs. In DNA form, the CDR3 reads TGTGCCAGCAGTTTAGGACTAGCGGTCTCCTACAATGAGCAGTTCTTC. Translating gives CASSLGLAVSYNEQFF.